This entry features one TCR beta chain sequence. The CDR3 loop spans 15 amino acids. With 3 bases clipped from V and 0 bases from J, the junction kept 4 bases outside the gene matches. In germline, CDR1 is ENHRY, CDR2 SYGVKD. Each CDR3 protein is one row after TCRdb ran MiXCR on the reads. The data hold over 150,000 distinct CDR3 sequences, with roughly 14% observed a single time. This entry is derived from a study of T cell repertoires in cytomegalovirus infection. The material sequenced was PBMCs. The V call is TRBV10-3, the J call TRBJ2-7; 8 bases are a match to TRBD2. The TCR comes from a human donor in good health (CMV status not recorded). Some clones in this sample may be carry-over from other donors' samples. CDR3 sequence: CAISDPGGDSYEQYF. The DNA for the CDR3 is TGTGCCATCAGTGACCCGGGGGGGGACTCCTACGAGCAGTACTTC.